This T cell receptor beta chain is drawn from a study of shared T cell receptors in the human thymus. Sequenced by immunoSEQ multiplex PCR; TCRdb stores in-frame clones only, minus some. The data contain some 760,000 clones, 80% to 90% of them singletons. Looked up from germline, CDR1 is MNHEY and CDR2 is SVGAGI. The CDR3 runs 14 residues. V shed 10 bases and J 4 bases; nucleotides not matched to a gene: 9. This clone has only a few counts. This sample also belongs to another study, concerning human thymus T cells. That investigation notes: Corrective surgery for congenital heart defects was being performed on the healthy Finnish infants who served as donors. Surgeons resected thymus tissue during corrective heart surgery. Thymic and blood repertoires seemed to favor certain V and J genes. Related research found strongly overlapping thymic repertoires in unrelated individuals.

Material: thymocytes. This chain joins TRBV6-5 and TRBJ2-7; 11 bases match TRBD2. The TCR was taken from a girl in the first two years of life with a congenital heart defect. Here the CDR3 DNA reads TGTGCCACCAGGGGGGCTAGCGGGGGGTACGAGCAGTACTTC. Protein product: CATRGASGGYEQYF.